These 21 T cell receptor beta chains originate from one sample sequenced in a study of blood T cell repertoires in COVID-19. Using immunoSEQ multiplex PCR, the repertoire was profiled, and TCRdb retains in-frame clones only, with some absent. In the table there are about 280,000 clones, under 90% of which are singletons. The sequenced sample was peripheral blood. The receptors here all came from a woman aged 50 to 60 who had recovered from COVID-19.

V gene TRBV7-3 combines with J gene TRBJ2-1; 9 bases are a match to TRBD2. The V segment lost 5 bases and the J segment 7 bases; nucleotides outside the gene matches: 9. The CDR3 spans 15 residues. The germline V gene encodes CDR1 SGHTA and CDR2 FQGTGA. The CDR3 reads CASSTISGSWNEQFF. The CDR3 coding sequence is TGTGCCAGCAGCACCATTAGCGGGAGCTGGAATGAGCAGTTCTTC.

The chain is built from TRBV4-1 and TRBJ1-4; 8 positions agree with TRBD1. Germline V lookup: CDR1 MGHRA, CDR2 YSYEKL. The junction had 8 bases not matched to a gene; V was cut back by 0 bases and J by 8 bases. This CDR3 is 16 amino acids long. CDR3 amino acids: CASSQDAQGAGEKLFF. The CDR3 nucleotides read TGCGCCAGCAGCCAAGATGCTCAGGGGGCGGGAGAAAAACTGTTTTTT.

Comments on this clone: The same CDR3 is also encoded by other DNA sequences in this sample. The chain recombines TRBV29-1 with TRBJ1-1; no reliable D call. The CDR3 runs to 11 residues. The V gene's germline CDR1 is SQVTM and CDR2 ANQGSEA. The V end was cut by 1 base, the J end by 4 bases, with 4 bases between. CDR3 nucleotides: TGCAGCGTTGAAGGAGGCACTGAAGCTTTCTTT. Protein: CSVEGGTEAFF.

This rearrangement joins TRBV10-3 to TRBJ1-3, with TRBD1 identical over 8 bases. The CDR3 is 14 amino acids. V dropped 6 bases and J dropped 3; count of bases not matched to a gene: 4. In germline, CDR1 is ENHRY, CDR2 SYGVKD. CDR3 protein: CAISRQGIGNTIYF. The CDR3 DNA follows: TGTGCCATCAGCCGACAGGGGATTGGAAACACCATATATTTT.

This rearrangement joins TRBV13 to TRBJ2-5, with 7 bases that match TRBD2. Germline trimming cut 6 bases from V and 5 bases from J; bases unmatched to any gene: 15. The length of the CDR3 is 16 residues. Germline CDR1 PRHDT, CDR2 FYEKMQ (reference sequence). CDR3 loop: CASSTTSGAHGETQYF. The CDR3 bases are TGTGCCAGCAGTACCACAAGCGGGGCCCATGGGGAGACCCAGTACTTC.

In this sample, this clone turned up once. This chain connects TRBV7-2 to TRBJ2-6; TRBD1 is a possible D gene (6 bases). Germline CDR1 and CDR2: SGHTA and FQGNSA. CDR3 length: 15 residues. Trimming pared 5 bases from V and 4 bases from J, leaving 12 bases between. The CDR3 DNA sequence: TGTGCCAGCAGCCCACAGGGTATGGGGGCCAACGTCCTGACTTTC. Protein product: CASSPQGMGANVLTF.

This clone was seen only a few times. The V and J genes are TRBV15 and TRBJ1-1; D is unclear. The CDR3 is 13 amino acids. V shed 3 bases and J shed 6 bases, with 11 bases lying between them. Per germline, CDR1 LNHNV and CDR2 YYDKDF (reference sequence). The CDR3 loop is CATSSHSSAEAFF. In DNA, the CDR3 is TGTGCCACCAGCAGCCACTCGAGTGCTGAAGCTTTCTTT.

This clone was picked up many times. The chain uses TRBV7-2 and TRBJ1-2; 11 nucleotides agree with TRBD1. The junction had 11 bases not matched to a gene; V was cut back by 0 bases and J by 5 bases. Germline CDR1 reads SGHTA; CDR2 reads FQGNSA. The CDR3 extends over 18 amino acids. CDR3 region: CASSLAPGGTGGNYGYTF. The CDR3 nucleotides are TGTGCCAGCAGCTTAGCTCCAGGCGGGACAGGGGGTAATTATGGCTACACCTTC.

The rearrangement links TRBV19 to TRBJ1-3; D remains ambiguous. The length of the CDR3 is 16 residues. Germline CDR1 LNHDA, CDR2 SQIVND (reference sequence). The ends were cut back, 2 bases at V and 2 bases at J, with 13 bases in the middle. The CDR3 spells CASSISLEGAGNTIYF. CDR3 DNA sequence: TGTGCCAGTAGTATATCGTTGGAGGGAGCTGGAAACACCATATATTTT.

This chain connects TRBV30 to TRBJ2-2; D ambiguous. Germline values: CDR1 GTSNPN, CDR2 SVGIG (reference sequence). This CDR3 comprises 13 residues. The V end lost 0 bases, the J end lost 4 bases, and 6 bases lay between the germline ends. The CDR3 nucleotides read TGTGCCTGGAGTGTACGCAGCACCGGGGAGCTGTTTTTT. This gives the protein CAWSVRSTGELFF.

The chain links TRBV27 to TRBJ2-7, with D perhaps matching TRBD1 (5 bases). Germline CDR1 and CDR2: MNHEY and SMNVEV (reference sequence). V was clipped by 5 bases and J by 7 bases, with 18 bases between them. This CDR3 spans 14 amino acids. In DNA form, the CDR3 reads TGTGCCAGCAGTCCCAACAGGATCCTACGAGAGCAGTACTTC. It encodes CASSPNRILREQYF.

V gene TRBV6-5 combines with J gene TRBJ2-1; TRBD2 matches 7 bases. The V segment lost 10 bases and the J segment 5 bases; nucleotides outside the gene matches: 11. Per the germline V gene, CDR1 is MNHEY and CDR2 is SVGAGI. This CDR3 comprises 14 residues. CDR3 loop: CATAREGTHNEQFF. CDR3 coding DNA: TGTGCCACCGCGAGGGAGGGGACCCACAATGAGCAGTTCTTC.

This clone was observed a handful of times. This sequence joins TRBV6-1 and TRBJ2-3; 8 nucleotides agree with TRBD2. The CDR3 covers 17 residues. V was clipped by 0 bases and J by 1 base; unmatched bases: 6. Germline-derived CDR1 and CDR2 are MNHNS and SASEGT. CDR3 protein: CASSEAGGAGGTDTQYF. For the CDR3, the DNA is TGTGCCAGCAGTGAAGCCGGGGGGGCAGGGGGCACAGATACGCAGTATTTT.

A few counts support this clone. This chain uses TRBV14 with TRBJ1-1, with D perhaps TRBD1 (6 bases). Germline V gives CDR1 SGHDN, CDR2 FVKESK. This CDR3 region has 15 residues. Trimming left V 1 base short and J 5 bases short, with 14 bases between. The CDR3 spells CASSQAGGLSTEAFF. In nucleotides, the CDR3 is TGTGCCAGCAGCCAAGCGGGGGGCTTGTCGACTGAAGCTTTCTTT. Drawing the rest from reference TRBV14 and TRBJ1-1, the complete variable domain is EAGVTQFPSHSVIEKGQTVTLRCDPISGHDNLYWYRRVMGKEIKFLLHFVKESKQDESGMPNNRFLAERTGGTYSTLKVQPAELEDSGVYFCASSQAGGLSTEAFFGQGTRLTVV.

The chain has TRBV19 and TRBJ1-2; maybe TRBD1 (6 bases). The CDR3 is made up of 14 amino acids. The V end lost 7 bases, the J end lost 1 base, and 13 bases lay between the germline ends. The germline CDR1 and CDR2 sequences are LNHDA and SQIVND (reference sequence). The CDR3 here is CASTQDRINYGYTF. CDR3 nucleotides: TGTGCCAGTACCCAGGACAGAATTAACTATGGCTACACCTTC.

The chain carries TRBV5-1 and TRBJ2-4, with TRBD1 identical over 9 bases. Germline lookup yields CDR1 SGHRS and CDR2 YFSETQ. The CDR3 runs to 13 residues. J gave up 7 bases and V 3 bases, and 2 bases lay outside the gene matches. The CDR3 sequence: CASSSTGGNIQYF. In DNA form, the CDR3 reads TGCGCCAGCAGCTCGACAGGGGGGAACATTCAGTACTTC.

This clone has just one count. The chain links TRBV7-2 to TRBJ2-3, with unresolved D. Deletions cut 3 bases from V and 8 bases from J, with 18 bases between. CDR1 and CDR2 (germline): SGHTA, FQGNSA. This CDR3 has 15 amino acids. CDR3 coding DNA: TGTGCCAGCAGCTTTATCCGAGAGTATTATGCTACGCAGTATTTT. Residues: CASSFIREYYATQYF.

The chain combines TRBV24-1 with TRBJ2-5; tentative D call: TRBD2 (5 bases). The germline V gene encodes CDR1 KGHDR and CDR2 SFDVKD. This CDR3 comprises 16 residues. Trimming stripped 1 base from V and 4 bases from J, with 15 bases between. The chain's CDR3 is CATSDFGVGEGETQYF. CDR3 sequence (DNA): TGTGCCACCAGTGATTTCGGGGTCGGGGAAGGAGAGACCCAGTACTTC.

The V call is TRBV6-5, the J call TRBJ2-2; no clear D gene. This CDR3 comprises 15 residues. CDR1 is MNHEY, CDR2 SVGAGI, per germline. Trimming took 7 bases from V and 5 from J, leaving 17 bases between them. The CDR3 DNA sequence: TGTGCCAGCATTGGCAACCCTTGGTGGACCGGGGAGCTGTTTTTT. Its translation is CASIGNPWWTGELFF.

The chain joins TRBV28 to TRBJ1-5; 7 nucleotides match TRBD1. The junction had 5 bases not matched to a gene; V was cut back by 6 bases and J by 0 bases. This CDR3 comprises 15 residues. The germline gives CDR1 MDHEN, CDR2 SYDVKM. The CDR3 DNA reads TGTGCCAGCAGGGCGGGACAGTATAGCAATCAGCCCCAGCATTTT. The encoded protein is CASRAGQYSNQPQHF.

The chain couples TRBV6-2 or TRBV6-3 to TRBJ1-1; TRBD1 is a possible D gene (5 bases). The V gene lost 6 bases and the J gene lost 2 bases, with 16 bases spanning the gap. Germline V gives CDR1 MNHEY, CDR2 SVGEGT. CDR3 length: 15 amino acids. The CDR3 sequence is CASSRGRGINTEAFF. The CDR3 bases are TGTGCCAGCAGCCGTGGCCGGGGGATAAACACTGAAGCTTTCTTT.